This T cell receptor (beta chain) is drawn from a study of T cells after yellow fever vaccination. In this sample, this clonotype turned up many times. The CDR3 has 13 residues. The V gene lost 2 bases and the J gene lost 5 bases, with 6 bases spanning the gap. TCRdb independently ran MiXCR on the 5' RACE reads; one entry per CDR3 protein. The sample has about 47,000 distinct CDR3 sequences, less than 9% seen once. The starting material was CD8+ T cells sorted from PBMCs, obtained around 14 days after the first yellow fever vaccination. The clonotype was recovered from a young man who received the YFV17D yellow fever vaccine. The chain couples TRBV12-3 or TRBV12-4 to TRBJ2-2; no reliable D call. CDR3 sequence: CASSLTETGELFF. CDR3 coding DNA: TGTGCCAGCAGTTTAACGGAAACCGGGGAGCTGTTTTTT.